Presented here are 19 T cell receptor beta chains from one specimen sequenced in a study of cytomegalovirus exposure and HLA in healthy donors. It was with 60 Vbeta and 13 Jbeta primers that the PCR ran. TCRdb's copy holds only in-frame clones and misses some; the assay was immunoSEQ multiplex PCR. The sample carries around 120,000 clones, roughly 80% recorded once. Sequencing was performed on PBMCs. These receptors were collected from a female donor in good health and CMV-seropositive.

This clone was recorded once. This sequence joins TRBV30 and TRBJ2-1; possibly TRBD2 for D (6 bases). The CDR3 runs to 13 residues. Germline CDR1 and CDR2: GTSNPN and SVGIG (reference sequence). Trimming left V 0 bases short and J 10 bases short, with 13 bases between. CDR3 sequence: CAWSVGPGREQFF. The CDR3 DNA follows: TGTGCCTGGAGTGTAGGGCCGGGGAGGGAGCAGTTCTTC.

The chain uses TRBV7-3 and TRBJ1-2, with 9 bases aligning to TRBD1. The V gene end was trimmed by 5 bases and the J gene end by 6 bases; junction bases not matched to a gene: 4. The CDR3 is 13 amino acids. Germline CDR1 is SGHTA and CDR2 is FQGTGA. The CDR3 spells CASSPGQGDGYTF. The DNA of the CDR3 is TGTGCCAGCAGCCCGGGACAGGGTGATGGCTACACCTTC.

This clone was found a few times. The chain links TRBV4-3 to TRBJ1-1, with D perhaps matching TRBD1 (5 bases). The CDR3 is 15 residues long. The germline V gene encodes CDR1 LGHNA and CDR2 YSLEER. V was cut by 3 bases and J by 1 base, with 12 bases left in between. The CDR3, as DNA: TGCGCCAGCAGCCATGCTCAGGGCCAGAACACTGAAGCTTTCTTT. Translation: CASSHAQGQNTEAFF.

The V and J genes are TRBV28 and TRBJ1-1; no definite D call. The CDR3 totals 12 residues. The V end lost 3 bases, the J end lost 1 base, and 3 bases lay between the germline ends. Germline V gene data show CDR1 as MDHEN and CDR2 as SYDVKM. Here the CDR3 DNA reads TGTGCCAGCAGTTTCTGGAACACTGAAGCTTTCTTT. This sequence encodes CASSFWNTEAFF.

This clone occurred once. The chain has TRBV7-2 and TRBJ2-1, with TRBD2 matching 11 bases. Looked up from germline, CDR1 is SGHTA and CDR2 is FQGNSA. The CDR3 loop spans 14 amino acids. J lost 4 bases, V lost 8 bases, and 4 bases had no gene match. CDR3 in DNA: TGTGCCAGCGGGACTAGCGGAATATACAATGAGCAGTTCTTC. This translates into CASGTSGIYNEQFF.

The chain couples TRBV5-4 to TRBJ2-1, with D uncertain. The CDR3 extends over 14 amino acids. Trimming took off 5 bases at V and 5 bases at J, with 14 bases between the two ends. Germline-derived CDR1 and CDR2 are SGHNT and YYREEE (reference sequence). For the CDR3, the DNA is TGTGCCAGCAGTCTAGGAGCTTACGACAATGAGCAGTTCTTC. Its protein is CASSLGAYDNEQFF.

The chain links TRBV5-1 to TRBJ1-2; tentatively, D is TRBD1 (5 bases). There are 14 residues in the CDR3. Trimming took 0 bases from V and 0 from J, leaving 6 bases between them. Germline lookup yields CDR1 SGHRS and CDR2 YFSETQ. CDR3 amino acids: CASSLGDSNYGYTF. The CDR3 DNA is TGCGCCAGCAGCTTGGGGGACTCTAACTATGGCTACACCTTC. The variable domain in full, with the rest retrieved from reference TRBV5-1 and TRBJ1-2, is KAGVTQTPRYLIKTRGQQVTLSCSPISGHRSVSWYQQTPGQGLQFLFEYFSETQRNKGNFPGRFSGRQFSNSRSEMNVSTLELGDSALYLCASSLGDSNYGYTFGSGTRLTVV.

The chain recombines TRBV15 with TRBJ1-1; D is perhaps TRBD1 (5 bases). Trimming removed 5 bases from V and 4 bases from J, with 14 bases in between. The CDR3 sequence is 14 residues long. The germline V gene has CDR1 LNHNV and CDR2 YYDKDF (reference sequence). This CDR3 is CATSFRGSVTEAFF. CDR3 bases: TGTGCCACCAGCTTTCGGGGGTCGGTCACTGAAGCTTTCTTT.

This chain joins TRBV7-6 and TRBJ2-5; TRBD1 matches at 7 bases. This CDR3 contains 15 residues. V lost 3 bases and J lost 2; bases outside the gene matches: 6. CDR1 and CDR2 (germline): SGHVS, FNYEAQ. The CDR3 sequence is CASSFQTGQQETQYF. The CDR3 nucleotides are TGTGCCAGCAGCTTCCAGACAGGGCAGCAAGAGACCCAGTACTTC.

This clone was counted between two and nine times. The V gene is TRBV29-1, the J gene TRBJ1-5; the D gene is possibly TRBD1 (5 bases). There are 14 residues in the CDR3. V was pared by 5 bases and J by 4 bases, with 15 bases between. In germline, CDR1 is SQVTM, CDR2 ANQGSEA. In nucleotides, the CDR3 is TGCAGCGTTCGGCTGCGTGGGGGGAATCAGCCCCAGCATTTT. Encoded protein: CSVRLRGGNQPQHF.

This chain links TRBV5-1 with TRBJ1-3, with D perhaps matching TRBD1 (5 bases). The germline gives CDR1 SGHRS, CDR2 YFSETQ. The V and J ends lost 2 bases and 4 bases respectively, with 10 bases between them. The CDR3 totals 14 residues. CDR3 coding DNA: TGCGCCAGCAGCTTAGGGGTTGGCGGAAACACCATATATTTT. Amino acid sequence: CASSLGVGGNTIYF.

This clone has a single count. CDR3 protein: CASRYGQGDTEAFF. As DNA, the CDR3 is TGTGCCAGCAGATATGGACAGGGGGACACTGAAGCTTTCTTT. The chain is built from TRBV7-9 and TRBJ1-1, with 10 bases matching TRBD1. Germline trimming cut 6 bases from V and 3 bases from J; bases unmatched to any gene: 4. The CDR3 has 14 amino acids. The germline V gene has CDR1 SEHNR and CDR2 FQNEAQ (reference sequence).

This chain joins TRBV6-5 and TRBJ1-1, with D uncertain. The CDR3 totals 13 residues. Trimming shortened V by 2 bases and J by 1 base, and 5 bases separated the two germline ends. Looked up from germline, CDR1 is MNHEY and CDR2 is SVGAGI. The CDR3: CASSYAGNTEAFF. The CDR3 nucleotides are TGTGCCAGCAGTTACGCAGGGAACACTGAAGCTTTCTTT.

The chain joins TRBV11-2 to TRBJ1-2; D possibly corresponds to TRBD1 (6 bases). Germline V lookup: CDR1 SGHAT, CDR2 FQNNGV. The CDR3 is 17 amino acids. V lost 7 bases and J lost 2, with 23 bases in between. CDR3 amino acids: CASNFLSGGPGNYGYTF. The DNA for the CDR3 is TGTGCCAGCAACTTTCTTTCGGGGGGGCCGGGAAACTATGGCTACACCTTC.

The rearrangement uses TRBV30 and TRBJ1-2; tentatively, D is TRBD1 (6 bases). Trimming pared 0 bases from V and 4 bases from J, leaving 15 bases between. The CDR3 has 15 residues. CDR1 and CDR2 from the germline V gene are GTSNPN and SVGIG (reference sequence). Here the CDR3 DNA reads TGTGCCTGGAGTGTACTCAAGGGACATTTCTATGGCTACACCTTC. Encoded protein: CAWSVLKGHFYGYTF.

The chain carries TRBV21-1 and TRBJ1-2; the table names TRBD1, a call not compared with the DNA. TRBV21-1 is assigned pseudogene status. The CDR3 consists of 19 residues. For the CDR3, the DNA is TGTGCCAGCAGCCCAGGGGGTAATATCATATCGGTTAGACTCTATGGCTACACCTTC. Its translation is CASSPGGNIISVRLYGYTF.

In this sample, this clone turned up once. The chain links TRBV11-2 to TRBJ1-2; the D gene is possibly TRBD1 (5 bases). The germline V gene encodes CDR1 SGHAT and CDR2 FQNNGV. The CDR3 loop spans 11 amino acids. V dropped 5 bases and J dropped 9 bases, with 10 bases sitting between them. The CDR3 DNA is TGTGCCAGCAGCGTCAGGGATCGCTACACCTTC. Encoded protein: CASSVRDRYTF.

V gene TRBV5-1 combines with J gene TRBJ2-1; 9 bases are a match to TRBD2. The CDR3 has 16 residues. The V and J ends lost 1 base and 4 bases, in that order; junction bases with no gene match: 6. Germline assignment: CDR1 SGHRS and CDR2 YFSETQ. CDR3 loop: CASSLRGGGGYNEQFF. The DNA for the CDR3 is TGCGCCAGCAGCTTGCGTGGCGGGGGGGGTTACAATGAGCAGTTCTTC.

CDR3 protein: CASSTGQDRETQYF. The CDR3 region has the DNA TGTGCCAGTAGTACAGGACAGGACAGAGAGACCCAGTACTTC. The genes are TRBV19 and TRBJ2-5; TRBD1 matches 7 bases. After removal of 4 bases from V and 4 bases from J, the junction contained 6 bases not matched to a gene. The CDR3 runs to 14 residues. The germline V gene encodes CDR1 LNHDA and CDR2 SQIVND (reference sequence).